This TCR beta chain was recovered during a study of CXCR3-negative and CXCR3-positive naive CD8 T cells. Study-level findings and limits: For naive cells, CXCR3-negative and CXCR3-positive subsets had similar TRBV-TRBJ usage; for memory cells, usage differed.

Notes on this clonotype: Its antigen is not known.

This CDR3 contains 16 residues. TRB cDNA was prepared as libraries by UMI-labeled 5' RACE. Each CDR3 protein gets one entry in TCRdb, which reprocessed the 5' RACE reads and gives no DNA. This sample's clone table lists about 43,000 distinct CDR3 sequences. The material sequenced was memory CD8+ T cells from blood. The chain links TRBV23-1 to TRBJ2-2; TCRdb outputs TRBD1, but without DNA this stays unchecked. TRBV23-1 is an ORF, and what it does is uncertain. This sequence originates from a human donor in good health. Some clones in this sample may be carry-over from other donors' samples. The CDR3 is CASSPLDRASSGELFF.